Shown below are 6 T cell receptor beta chains from a single sample sequenced in a study of tumor-infiltrating lymphocytes in primary liver carcinoma (dated by TCRdb to 2016 to 2017). Without any cell sorting, total RNA and DNA were extracted together from about 20-30 mg of bulk tissue using the AllPrep DNA/RNA mini kit. Instrument used: Illumina HiSeq 2500. Using a constant-region primer and ProtoScript II reverse transcriptase, TCRbeta-specific cDNA was reverse-transcribed from about 540 ng total RNA. TCRbeta libraries were built with three nested multiplex PCR rounds, a slightly modified ARM-PCR procedure. Multiplex TRBV1-TRBV30 forward primers and a Cbeta reverse primer were used in the first two PCR rounds, each of which was run for roughly 10 cycles. In TCRdb, the public reads were trimmed at Q25 with fastp and aligned with MiXCR, with productive beta chains retained. Rows matching on CDR3 protein sequence are summarized as one entry with the most common DNA and genes. The sample table lists tens of thousands of distinct CDR3 sequences, 60% to 80% of them with a count of one. The top ten clonotypes cover approximately 40% of the sample.

The sample consisted of liver tumor tissue from sampling region 4. In light of the paper, this sample's cell subset or site label describes: tumor region T4, right-lateral pole. All receptors come from a woman in her twenties or thirties with primary liver carcinoma and hepatitis B virus infection.

The V gene is TRBV6-6, the J gene TRBJ2-3; TRBD2 aligns across 7 bases. CDR3 length equals 17 residues. Germline V gene data show CDR1 as MNHNY and CDR2 as SVGAGI (reference sequence). The V gene end was trimmed by 7 bases and the J gene end by 5 bases; junction bases not matched to a gene: 18. The CDR3 loop is CASIQTLGRAQGDTQYF. As DNA, the CDR3 is TGTGCCAGCATTCAAACACTTGGGAGGGCCCAAGGAGATACGCAGTATTTT.

For this clonotype: The junction shows a germline mismatch at one end, possibly a read error. The chain combines TRBV4-3 with TRBJ2-1; D not certain. The CDR3 totals 16 residues. Germline V gives CDR1 LGHNA, CDR2 YSLEER. The CDR3 DNA follows: TGCGCCAGCAGCCAAGATAAGGGAAGCTCCTACAATGAGCAGTTATTC. It is translated as CASSQDKGSSYNEQLF.

On this clonotype itself: No conserved phenylalanine or tryptophan is present at the end of the CDR3, so a read error is the likely explanation. This sequence joins TRBV12-3 or TRBV12-4 and TRBJ2-1; TRBD2 aligns across 7 bases. The CDR3 length is 15 residues. V was pared by 6 bases and J by 9 bases, with 14 bases of the junction left unmatched. For the CDR3, the DNA is TGTGCCAGCAGCCTGTCCGGGACTATCGGATTTGAGCAGTTCTCC. As protein: CASSLSGTIGFEQFS.

Comments on this clonotype: Germline and junction disagree at one end, which may indicate a read error. V gene TRBV11-3 combines with J gene TRBJ2-1; D remains unclear. In germline, CDR1 is SGHNT, CDR2 YENEEA. The CDR3 totals 17 residues. The CDR3 protein is CASSLELAVSSYNEQFF. The CDR3 DNA sequence: TGTGCCAGCAGTTTAGAACTGGCAGTGAGCTCCTACAATGAGCAGTTCTTC.

This clonotype is large (0.1 to 1%) by share. The chain employs TRBV11-2 and TRBJ2-7; D is undetermined. This CDR3 spans 17 amino acids. Germline CDR1 and CDR2: SGHAT and FQNNGV. Trimming shortened V by 1 base and J by 0 bases, and 16 bases separated the two germline ends. The DNA of the CDR3 is TGTGCCAGCAGCTTAGGAGGTACAGCTCTGAGCTCCTACGAGCAGTACTTC. Translating gives CASSLGGTALSSYEQYF.

This clonotype was recorded once. The chain has TRBV11-2 and TRBJ2-5; 8 nucleotides align to TRBD1. The germline gives CDR1 SGHAT, CDR2 FQNNGV. CDR3 size: 17 residues. J was trimmed by 1 base and V by 5 bases; bases with no gene match: 12. The CDR3 nucleotides are TGTGCCAGCAGCCGCGGGTCGGGACAGGCTATCCAAGAGACCCAGTACTTC. Encoded protein: CASSRGSGQAIQETQYF.